The TCR beta chain described here comes from a study of technical replicates of blood from a few donors. V trimming: 5 bases; J trimming: 4 bases; junction bases outside the gene matches: 10. The CDR3 has 15 amino acids. The germline CDR1 and CDR2 sequences are MDHEN and SYDVKM. Produced via immunoSEQ multiplex PCR; TCRdb's table is partial and in-frame only. The sample shows about 76,000 clones, approximately 94% of them seen only once. The origin of this receptor is a human donor in good health. Sample: T cells isolated from PBMCs. The chain has TRBV28 and TRBJ2-7; the match to TRBD2 covers 8 bases. For the CDR3, the DNA is TGTGCCAGCAGTCTGCCCTCAGCGGGAGCGTACGAGCAGTACTTC. Amino acids: CASSLPSAGAYEQYF.